These 21 T cell receptor beta chains share one sample of origin, sequenced in a study of early T cells in non-severe SARS-CoV-2 infection. MiXCR was run by TCRdb on the 5' RACE reads, yielding one entry per CDR3 protein. Of around 72,000 distinct CDR3 sequences in the sample, around 9.1% are singletons; the top ten hold around 7.3%. Sequenced here: whole blood, sampled at baseline. Receptors were obtained from an adult who was a healthcare worker with PCR-confirmed SARS-CoV-2 infection or an uninfected control (not recorded which).

This clonotype was found many times. The rearrangement uses TRBV3-1 and TRBJ1-1; TRBD1 is a possible D gene (6 bases). V was pared by 4 bases and J by 4 bases, with 10 bases between. The V gene's germline CDR1 is LGHDT and CDR2 YNNKEL (reference sequence). The CDR3 totals 13 residues. This CDR3 is CASSLTGFTEAFF. Written as DNA, the CDR3 is TGTGCCAGCAGCCTTACAGGGTTCACTGAAGCTTTCTTT. Together with reference TRBV3-1 and TRBJ1-1, the CDR3 gives the full variable domain: DTAVSQTPKYLVTQMGNDKSIKCEQNLGHDTMYWYKQDSKKFLKIMFSYNNKELIINETVPNRFSPKSPDKAHLNLHINSLELGDSAVYFCASSLTGFTEAFFGQGTRLTVV.

J is TRBJ2-7 and V is TRBV9, with 7 positions matching TRBD1. This CDR3 has 14 residues. Germline values: CDR1 SGDLS, CDR2 YYNGEE. The junction had 5 bases not matched to a gene; V was cut back by 3 bases and J by 2 bases. The CDR3 DNA follows: TGTGCCAGCAGCGCGCAACAGGGGCCCTACGAGCAGTACTTC. The encoded protein is CASSAQQGPYEQYF.

Only a few counts were recorded for this clonotype. The genes are TRBV6-2 or TRBV6-3 and TRBJ2-1; D could derive from TRBD1 or TRBD2 (5 bases each). The ends were cut back, 4 bases at V and 4 bases at J, with 14 bases in the middle. Germline V gene lookup returns CDR1 MNHEY and CDR2 SVGEGT. The CDR3 runs to 15 residues. CDR3 in amino acids: CASSSGTTPYNEQFF. The CDR3 coding sequence is TGTGCCAGCAGTTCCGGGACGACACCATACAATGAGCAGTTCTTC.

In its sample, this clonotype was seen a few times. The chain uses TRBV11-2 and TRBJ2-2; 8 bases fit TRBD2. The length of the CDR3 is 16 residues. CDR1 is SGHAT and CDR2 is FQNNGV in the germline V gene. Trimming took 5 bases from V and 4 from J; bases not matched to a gene: 9. The CDR3 sequence: CASSPTGGAPTGELFF. CDR3 coding DNA: TGTGCCAGCAGCCCCACGGGGGGGGCACCCACCGGGGAGCTGTTTTTT.

This clonotype showed up many times. The chain couples TRBV7-8 to TRBJ2-1; D gene unclear. The CDR3 is 16 residues long. The germline V and J ends were trimmed by 2 bases and 0 bases, with 11 bases remaining between them. Germline CDR1 reads SGHVS; CDR2 reads FQNEAQ. The CDR3 DNA reads TGTGCCAGCAGCTTAAAACGGGTTCACTCCTACAATGAGCAGTTCTTC. Translation gives CASSLKRVHSYNEQFF.

This clonotype was picked up many times. The genes are TRBV18 and TRBJ2-1, with D tentatively TRBD1 or TRBD2 (5 bases each). From germline, CDR1 is KGHSH and CDR2 LQKENI. The CDR3 runs to 13 residues. The ends were cut back, 6 bases at V and 5 bases at J, with 11 bases in the middle. CDR3 sequence reads: CASSGTRDNEQFF. The CDR3 DNA is TGTGCCAGCTCGGGGACGAGGGACAATGAGCAGTTCTTC.

In this sample, this clonotype turned up once. The V gene is TRBV7-8, the J gene TRBJ2-4; 8 nucleotides match TRBD1. The CDR3 is 15 amino acids. V was pared by 5 bases and J by 5 bases, with 8 bases of the junction left unmatched. Germline CDR1 SGHVS, CDR2 FQNEAQ. In DNA form, the CDR3 reads TGTGCCAGCAGCCCATGGGCAGGGGGCGAAAACATTCAGTACTTC. It yields the protein CASSPWAGGENIQYF.

This clonotype has more than one count but fewer than ten. This chain connects TRBV14 to TRBJ2-1; D call uncertain. V was cut by 3 bases and J by 4 bases, with 10 bases left in between. Germline CDR1 is SGHDN and CDR2 is FVKESK. There are 14 residues in the CDR3. DNA for the CDR3: TGTGCCAGCAGCCAGGGGTGGTCTTACAATGAGCAGTTCTTC. Translating gives CASSQGWSYNEQFF. Drawing the rest from reference TRBV14 and TRBJ2-1, the complete variable domain is EAGVTQFPSHSVIEKGQTVTLRCDPISGHDNLYWYRRVMGKEIKFLLHFVKESKQDESGMPNNRFLAERTGGTYSTLKVQPAELEDSGVYFCASSQGWSYNEQFFGPGTRLTVL.

This clonotype has more than one count but fewer than ten. The chain recombines TRBV11-1 with TRBJ2-7; either TRBD1 or TRBD2 may supply D (5 bases each). The CDR3 runs to 15 residues. From germline, CDR1 is SGHAT and CDR2 FQDESV (reference sequence). The ends were cut back, 1 base at V and 2 bases at J, with 12 bases in the middle. CDR3 region: CASSLGRDAPYEQYF. In DNA, the CDR3 is TGTGCCAGCAGCTTAGGAAGGGACGCCCCCTACGAGCAGTACTTC.

Many counts were recorded for this clonotype. The rearrangement joins TRBV20-1 to TRBJ2-2; D not certain. Germline CDR1 DFQATT, CDR2 SNEGSKA (reference sequence). The CDR3 is made up of 13 amino acids. V was clipped by 1 base and J by 0 bases, with 3 bases between them. CDR3 residues: CSARAPNTGELFF. The DNA for the CDR3 is TGCAGTGCTAGAGCACCGAACACCGGGGAGCTGTTTTTT.

This clonotype was detected many times. The rearrangement links TRBV11-2 to TRBJ2-5; TRBD1 is a possible D gene (6 bases). CDR1 and CDR2 (germline): SGHAT, FQNNGV. The CDR3 spans 15 residues. The ends were cut back, 3 bases at V and 0 bases at J, with 11 bases in the middle. CDR3: CASSFRGVHQETQYF. DNA of the CDR3: TGTGCCAGCAGCTTCAGGGGTGTCCACCAAGAGACCCAGTACTTC. Variable domain in full (rest from reference TRBV11-2 and TRBJ2-5): EAGVAQSPRYKIIEKRQSVAFWCNPISGHATLYWYQQILGQGPKLLIQFQNNGVVDDSQLPKDRFSAERLKGVDSTLKIQPAKLEDSAVYLCASSFRGVHQETQYFGPGTRLLVL.

In its sample, this clonotype was seen a few times. This chain connects TRBV30 to TRBJ1-3; D ambiguous. Germline V gene sequence: CDR1 GTSNPN, CDR2 SVGIG (reference sequence). Trimming took off 5 bases at V and 0 bases at J, with 11 bases between the two ends. The CDR3 is 14 residues long. The CDR3 here is CAWVPRSSGNTIYF. DNA of the CDR3: TGTGCCTGGGTCCCACGGAGCTCTGGAAACACCATATATTTT.

This clonotype was observed many times. This chain uses TRBV7-2 with TRBJ2-3, with 11 bases aligning to TRBD2. Losses at the gene ends were 5 bases for V and 2 bases for J; bases not matched to a gene: 6. CDR3 length: 16 amino acids. Germline V gene sequence: CDR1 SGHTA, CDR2 FQGNSA. The CDR3 sequence is CASSQGTSGITDTQYF. In DNA, the CDR3 is TGTGCCAGCAGCCAAGGGACTAGCGGAATCACAGATACGCAGTATTTT.

The V gene is TRBV18, the J gene TRBJ1-3; 7 nucleotides match TRBD1. After removal of 2 bases from V and 4 bases from J, the junction contained 8 bases not matched to a gene. Germline V gives CDR1 KGHSH, CDR2 LQKENI. The CDR3 sequence is 16 residues long. The CDR3 is CASSPVNRGSGNTIYF. For the CDR3, the DNA is TGTGCCAGCTCACCAGTGAACAGGGGATCAGGAAACACCATATATTTT.

The chain uses TRBV5-1 and TRBJ2-2; 8 bases align to TRBD1. Germline assignment: CDR1 SGHRS and CDR2 YFSETQ. This CDR3 contains 16 residues. Trimming cost V 3 bases and J 0 bases; bases outside gene matches: 4. The CDR3 nucleotides read TGCGCCAGCAGCTCCCGGGGACAGGCGAACACCGGGGAGCTGTTTTTT. Amino acids: CASSSRGQANTGELFF.

This clonotype was counted only a few times. V is TRBV7-2 and J is TRBJ2-3, with D maybe TRBD1 (5 bases). CDR1 SGHTA and CDR2 FQGNSA come from the germline V gene. Trimming left V 5 bases short and J 0 bases short, with 18 bases between. The CDR3 has 17 residues. Here the CDR3 DNA reads TGTGCCAGCAGCCGCATGGGGCCCACGAGAAGCACAGATACGCAGTATTTT. This gives the protein CASSRMGPTRSTDTQYF.

This clonotype was seen many times. The chain joins TRBV27 to TRBJ2-3; maybe TRBD1 (6 bases). The CDR3 contains 14 residues. Germline V gene lookup returns CDR1 MNHEY and CDR2 SMNVEV (reference sequence). V was trimmed by 2 bases and J by 4 bases, leaving 10 bases between them. CDR3 protein: CASSLGGRPDTQYF. The CDR3 nucleotides are TGTGCCAGCAGTTTAGGGGGCCGCCCAGATACGCAGTATTTT.

There are a few counts of this clonotype. The V call is TRBV30, the J call TRBJ2-1; D possibly corresponds to TRBD2 (5 bases). Trimming removed 1 base from V and 10 bases from J, with 20 bases in between. The CDR3 is made up of 15 amino acids. CDR1 is GTSNPN, CDR2 SVGIG, per germline (reference sequence). In DNA form, the CDR3 reads TGTGCCTGGAGTGAAGTGGACTGGCCCTTTGGGGAGCAGTTCTTC. Translating it yields CAWSEVDWPFGEQFF.

The sample holds many counts of this clonotype. This chain connects TRBV28 to TRBJ2-5, with 9 bases aligning to TRBD2. Germline V lookup: CDR1 MDHEN, CDR2 SYDVKM. The CDR3 is made up of 16 amino acids. V lost 4 bases, J lost 2 bases, and 8 bases stayed unmatched. CDR3 in DNA: TGTGCCAGCAGTTGGACTAGCGTAGTAGGGCAAGAGACCCAGTACTTC. It is translated as CASSWTSVVGQETQYF.

This clonotype was recorded many times. The chain uses TRBV23-1 and TRBJ2-1; possibly TRBD2 for D (6 bases). TRBV23-1 is marked as an open reading frame, function uncertain. With 4 bases removed from V and 8 bases from J, the gap between germline ends came to 30 bases. This CDR3 has 19 amino acids. The CDR3 region is CASSPHPGTEGSRRDEQFF. In DNA form, the CDR3 reads TGCGCCAGCAGTCCGCACCCCGGGACTGAGGGGTCTAGGAGGGATGAGCAGTTCTTC.

This chain links TRBV25-1 with TRBJ2-3, with TRBD2 identical over 10 bases. CDR1 and CDR2 (germline): MGHDK, SYGVNS. The ends lost 4 bases at V and 1 base at J; junction bases unmatched: 5. This CDR3 is built from 16 residues. CDR3 in DNA: TGTGCCAGCAGTGTTCTAGCGGGGGCCCGCACAGATACGCAGTATTTT. Translated: CASSVLAGARTDTQYF.